Listed below are T cell receptor beta chains from one sample, sequenced in a study of shared clonotypes between healthy human individuals. Only in-frame clones appear in the TCRdb table, and some are missing; sequencing was by immunoSEQ multiplex PCR. Seen here are around 2,000,000 clones, more than 85% observed once, and the top ten hold 1.5% to 2%. Sequencing was carried out using naive CD8+ T cells from PBMCs. All receptors come from a man aged 18 to 35 in good health. Some clones in this sample may be carry-over from other donors' samples. Each CDR3 is given with its conserved first and last residue. A D gene is named only where the DNA matches it firmly. Clone size is shown for a subset of rows, as once, few, many or a class of expanded clone.

clone size: -
D gene: -
J gene: TRBJ2-1
V gene: TRBV28
CDR3 protein: CASRQLSYNEQFF
CDR3 DNA: TGTGCCAGCAGACAGTTGTCCTACAATGAGCAGTTCTTC

clone size: -
D gene: -
J gene: TRBJ2-4
V gene: TRBV9
CDR3 protein: CASSVAMVGNIQYF
CDR3 DNA: TGTGCCAGCAGCGTAGCCATGGTCGGAAACATTCAGTACTTC

clone size: -
D gene: -
J gene: TRBJ2-1
V gene: TRBV7-3
CDR3 protein: CASSFEGWNEQFF
CDR3 DNA: TGTGCCAGCAGCTTCGAGGGTTGGAATGAGCAGTTCTTC

clone size: -
D gene: -
J gene: TRBJ2-5
V gene: TRBV11-2
CDR3 protein: CASSLTRGGGETQYF
CDR3 DNA: TGTGCCAGCAGCCTCACTAGAGGAGGAGGAGAGACCCAGTACTTC

clone size: -
D gene: TRBD1
J gene: TRBJ1-1
V gene: TRBV27
CDR3 protein: CASSSPGQGIDEAFF
CDR3 DNA: TGTGCCAGCAGTTCCCCCGGACAGGGCATCGATGAAGCTTTCTTT

clone size: -
D gene: TRBD2
J gene: TRBJ2-1
V gene: TRBV7-8
CDR3 protein: CASSVGLAGGLWDEQFF
CDR3 DNA: TGTGCCAGCAGCGTTGGACTAGCGGGGGGCCTCTGGGATGAGCAGTTCTTC

clone size: -
D gene: -
J gene: TRBJ2-1
V gene: TRBV7-9
CDR3 protein: CASSPRAGLGFF
CDR3 DNA: TGTGCCAGCAGCCCGAGGGCAGGACTTGGGTTCTTC

clone size: -
D gene: -
J gene: TRBJ2-2
V gene: TRBV7-9
CDR3 protein: CASSLLPGGSTGELFF
CDR3 DNA: TGTGCCAGCAGCTTATTACCCGGTGGGTCCACCGGGGAGCTGTTTTTT

clone size: -
D gene: -
J gene: TRBJ1-2
V gene: TRBV11-2
CDR3 protein: CASSLEPTGLYGYTF
CDR3 DNA: TGTGCCAGCAGCTTAGAGCCCACGGGCCTATATGGCTACACCTTC

clone size: once
D gene: -
J gene: TRBJ2-6
V gene: TRBV7-9
CDR3 protein: CASSTDGSSGANVLTF
CDR3 DNA: TGTGCCAGCAGCACTGACGGATCCTCTGGGGCCAACGTCCTGACTTTC

clone size: few
D gene: -
J gene: TRBJ2-7
V gene: TRBV5-1
CDR3 protein: CASSLEGYEQYF
CDR3 DNA: TGCGCCAGCAGCTTGGAGGGGTACGAGCAGTACTTC

clone size: -
D gene: -
J gene: TRBJ1-2
V gene: TRBV27
CDR3 protein: CASSLEFGYGYTF
CDR3 DNA: TGTGCCAGCAGTTTAGAGTTTGGCTATGGCTACACCTTC

clone size: once
D gene: -
J gene: TRBJ1-1
V gene: TRBV28
CDR3 protein: CASSFARGTEAFF
CDR3 DNA: TGTGCCAGCAGTTTCGCCAGGGGCACTGAAGCTTTCTTT

clone size: once
D gene: TRBD2
J gene: TRBJ2-5
V gene: TRBV30
CDR3 protein: CAWSTIAGGPFFETQYF
CDR3 DNA: TGTGCCTGGAGTACCATAGCGGGAGGGCCGTTTTTTGAGACCCAGTACTTC

clone size: few
D gene: -
J gene: TRBJ1-1
V gene: TRBV2
CDR3 protein: CANTREGGSGTEAFF
CDR3 DNA: TGTGCCAACACCCGGGAGGGGGGCAGTGGGACTGAAGCTTTCTTT

clone size: -
D gene: TRBD2
J gene: TRBJ2-2
V gene: TRBV28
CDR3 protein: CASAPPGGRHTGELFF
CDR3 DNA: TGTGCCAGCGCACCGCCTGGCGGGAGGCACACCGGGGAGCTGTTTTTT

clone size: -
D gene: -
J gene: TRBJ2-7
V gene: TRBV28
CDR3 protein: CASLPGDTLDPYEQYF
CDR3 DNA: TGTGCCAGCCTTCCGGGGGATACCTTAGACCCCTACGAGCAGTACTTC

clone size: -
D gene: -
J gene: TRBJ1-2
V gene: TRBV4-1
CDR3 protein: CASSLPGRATRGYTF
CDR3 DNA: TGCGCCAGCAGCCTGCCTGGGAGGGCGACTCGGGGCTACACCTTC

clone size: -
D gene: -
J gene: TRBJ2-3
V gene: TRBV9
CDR3 protein: CASSVTSTDTQYF
CDR3 DNA: TGTGCCAGCAGCGTAACCAGCACAGATACGCAGTATTTT

clone size: -
D gene: TRBD2
J gene: TRBJ2-7
V gene: TRBV6-5
CDR3 protein: CASSSTSGSYEQYF
CDR3 DNA: TGTGCCAGCAGCTCAACTAGCGGCTCATACGAGCAGTACTTC

clone size: once
D gene: TRBD2
J gene: TRBJ2-2
V gene: TRBV27
CDR3 protein: CASSPVGGGGELFF
CDR3 DNA: TGTGCCAGCAGCCCTGTTGGGGGGGGCGGGGAGCTGTTTTTT

clone size: -
D gene: TRBD1
J gene: TRBJ1-2
V gene: TRBV9
CDR3 protein: CASSVSGGGNYGYTF
CDR3 DNA: TGTGCCAGCAGCGTATCAGGGGGCGGTAACTATGGCTACACCTTC

clone size: -
D gene: -
J gene: TRBJ2-7
V gene: TRBV28
CDR3 protein: CASRGDTDTPKSSYEQYF
CDR3 DNA: TGTGCCAGCAGAGGAGACACGGACACTCCTAAAAGCTCCTACGAGCAGTACTTC

clone size: -
D gene: TRBD2
J gene: TRBJ2-2
V gene: TRBV7-2
CDR3 protein: CASSLLGGRAWLGELFF
CDR3 DNA: TGTGCCAGCAGCTTATTAGGTGGGAGGGCCTGGTTAGGGGAGCTGTTTTTT

clone size: -
D gene: -
J gene: TRBJ1-1
V gene: TRBV10-3
CDR3 protein: CAISESRGGTEAFF
CDR3 DNA: TGTGCCATCAGTGAGTCGAGAGGGGGCACTGAAGCTTTCTTT